The 27 T cell receptor beta chains in this list originate from one sample, sequenced in a study of metastatic and nonmetastatic thyroid tumors. Prior to thyroid surgery, none of the patients had received any treatment. TCRdb re-clonotyped the PCR reads through MiXCR. The table lists tens of thousands of clones, approximately 12% of them singletons. Sequencing used tumor tissue. The receptors here all came from a female donor with papillary thyroid cancer or a benign thyroid nodule (not recorded which). Some clones in this sample may be carry-over from other donors' samples.

Points on this clone: This may stem from a read error, because a much larger clone lies one nucleotide away. The rearrangement joins TRBV12-3 or TRBV12-4 to TRBJ2-1; D unclear. V was clipped by 3 bases and J by 8 bases, with 5 bases between them. The CDR3 runs to 11 residues. CDR3 protein: CASSFSDEQFF. For the CDR3, the DNA is TGTGCCAGCAGTTTTTCCGATGAGCAGTTCTTC.

This clone has ten or more counts. The rearrangement joins TRBV20-1 to TRBJ1-1; 11 nucleotides align to TRBD1. Germline loops: CDR1 DFQATT, CDR2 SNEGSKA (reference sequence). This CDR3 comprises 14 residues. J was trimmed by 5 bases and V by 5 bases; bases with no gene match: 7. Written as DNA, the CDR3 is TGCAGTGCTGGACAGGGGGCTGAGAGTACTGAAGCTTTCTTT. It encodes CSAGQGAESTEAFF.

There are many counts of this clone. The V call is TRBV3-1, the J call TRBJ1-2; D ambiguous. The CDR3 spans 15 residues. The V and J ends lost 4 bases and 4 bases respectively, with 16 bases between them. The V gene's germline CDR1 is LGHDT and CDR2 YNNKEL (reference sequence). CDR3 loop: CASSPGVAGGYGYTF. For the CDR3, the DNA is TGTGCCAGCAGCCCCGGGGTGGCCGGTGGCTATGGCTACACCTTC.

In this sample, this clone turned up many times. The chain is built from TRBV20-1 and TRBJ1-2, with 12 positions matching TRBD1. CDR3 size: 14 residues. Germline loops: CDR1 DFQATT, CDR2 SNEGSKA (reference sequence). V was pared by 3 bases and J by 4 bases, with 3 bases of the junction left unmatched. For the CDR3, the DNA is TGCAGTGCTAGCCGGGACAGGGGGCCCTATGGCTACACCTTC. This sequence encodes CSASRDRGPYGYTF.

The rearrangement uses TRBV12-5 and TRBJ2-3; 8 nucleotides line up with TRBD2. The CDR3 totals 19 residues. Per germline, CDR1 LGHNT and CDR2 FRNRAP. V shed 1 base and J 0 bases; nucleotides not matched to a gene: 12. The CDR3 loop reads CASGLALSGGAVSTDTQYF. CDR3 sequence (DNA): TGTGCTAGTGGTTTGGCCCTGTCGGGGGGGGCGGTTAGCACAGATACGCAGTATTTT.

This clone was recorded at least ten times. The genes are TRBV11-3 and TRBJ2-5; D is undetermined. The ends were cut back, 0 bases at V and 5 bases at J, with 4 bases in the middle. In germline, CDR1 is SGHNT, CDR2 YENEEA. The CDR3 extends over 12 amino acids. CDR3 in amino acids: CASSLERETQYF. The CDR3 coding sequence is TGTGCCAGCAGCTTAGAGAGGGAGACCCAGTACTTC.

This clone showed up just a few times. This may be a read error, as it is one base from a much larger clone. The chain is built from TRBV28 and TRBJ1-4, with TRBD1 as a possible D gene (5 bases). The germline CDR1 and CDR2 sequences are MDHEN and SYDVKM. This CDR3 is 15 amino acids long. The CDR3 DNA follows: TGTGCCAGCAGTTTCGGGGGTACAACTAATGAAAAACTGTCTTTT. This encodes CASSFGGTTNEKLSF.

This clone was detected ten times or more. The gene calls are TRBV20-1 and TRBJ1-6; 7 bases are a match to TRBD1. Looked up from germline, CDR1 is DFQATT and CDR2 is SNEGSKA (reference sequence). The V and J ends lost 5 bases and 7 bases, in that order; junction bases with no gene match: 8. The CDR3 is 14 residues long. The CDR3 nucleotides read TGCAGTGCTGCCCACGGGACAGAAAATTCACCCCTCCACTTT. Its translation: CSAAHGTENSPLHF.

This clone was seen at least ten times. J is TRBJ2-2 and V is TRBV6-1, with TRBD1 matching over 8 bases. CDR1 MNHNS and CDR2 SASEGT come from the germline V gene. The CDR3 loop spans 16 amino acids. J lost 0 bases, V lost 10 bases, and 10 bases had no gene match. The CDR3 is CATRTGKNANTGELFF. The DNA for the CDR3 is TGTGCCACCAGGACAGGGAAGAACGCGAACACCGGGGAGCTGTTTTTT.

The chain employs TRBV12-5 and TRBJ2-4; the match to TRBD1 covers 8 bases. The ends lost 5 bases at V and 4 bases at J; junction bases unmatched: 4. The CDR3 loop spans 14 amino acids. Looked up from germline, CDR1 is LGHNT and CDR2 is FRNRAP. The CDR3: CASGPGQGKNIQYF. Written as DNA, the CDR3 is TGTGCTAGTGGTCCAGGACAGGGTAAAAACATTCAGTACTTC.

This clone was recorded a few times. A much larger clonotype is one base distant, so this may be a read error. The CDR3 spells CASSREGPPYDQYF. CDR3 DNA: TGTGCCAGCTCCCGGGAGGGACCACCCTACGATCAGTACTTC. This sequence joins TRBV18 and TRBJ2-7, with TRBD2 matching over 8 bases. The CDR3 has 14 amino acids. Germline CDR1 KGHSH, CDR2 LQKENI.

There are a few counts of this clone. A read error may produce the germline difference seen at one junction end. V usage is TRBV19 and J usage is TRBJ2-3; no reliable D call. The germline gives CDR1 LNHDA, CDR2 SQIVND (reference sequence). This CDR3 spans 15 amino acids. The CDR3 DNA reads TGTGCCAGTAGTATAATGTGTTCTGGCACAGACACGCAGTATTTT. This codes for CASSIMCSGTDTQYF.

Of note for this clone: Being one base from a much bigger clone, this may be a read error. This same CDR3 is encoded by further DNA sequences in the sample. The chain is built from TRBV2 and TRBJ1-6; D remains unclear. Germline lookup yields CDR1 SNHLY and CDR2 FYNNEI. The CDR3 sequence is 14 residues long. CDR3 sequence (DNA): TGTGCCAGCAGGCCCAGCTCCTATAATTCACCGCTCCACTTT. Amino acids: CASRPSSYNSPLHF.

This clone was seen repeatedly, ten times or more. The J gene is TRBJ1-2, the V gene TRBV3-1; 7 nucleotides line up with TRBD1. The V and J ends lost 4 bases and 2 bases, in that order; junction bases with no gene match: 22. The CDR3 has 20 amino acids. CDR1 and CDR2 from the germline V gene are LGHDT and YNNKEL (reference sequence). The CDR3 region is CASSPSKSTTGAWRNYGYTF. The CDR3 nucleotides read TGTGCCAGCAGCCCAAGCAAGTCAACCACAGGGGCCTGGAGAAACTATGGCTACACCTTC.

With respect to this clone: This clone may be a read error of a much larger clone one base away. Other DNA sequences within the sample encode an identical CDR3. The chain links TRBV28 to TRBJ2-1; D may correspond to TRBD1 or TRBD2 (5 bases each). This CDR3 spans 11 amino acids. Per germline, CDR1 MDHEN and CDR2 SYDVKM. CDR3 DNA sequence: TGTGCCAGCAGTGAGGGTGTACAGGCTCAGTTC. Translated: CASSEGVQAQF.

Ten or more counts support this clone. The chain couples TRBV28 to TRBJ1-2; tentative D call: TRBD1 (5 bases). Germline V lookup: CDR1 MDHEN, CDR2 SYDVKM. V lost 6 bases, J lost 2 bases, and 10 bases lay in between. This CDR3 spans 13 amino acids. The CDR3 reads CASSYDSNYGYTF. The CDR3 DNA follows: TGTGCCAGCAGCTACGACAGCAACTATGGCTACACCTTC.

This clone was picked up many times. The chain employs TRBV20-1 and TRBJ2-3; D gene uncertain. Trimming stripped 5 bases from V and 1 base from J, with 10 bases between. The CDR3 extends over 13 amino acids. In germline, CDR1 is DFQATT, CDR2 SNEGSKA (reference sequence). The CDR3 DNA reads TGCAGTGCTTCGGACGGTGGCACAGATACGCAGTATTTT. Amino acid sequence: CSASDGGTDTQYF.

This clone was detected ten times or more. The chain employs TRBV28 and TRBJ2-7, with D unresolved. The CDR3 covers 11 residues. Germline V gene lookup returns CDR1 MDHEN and CDR2 SYDVKM. V was shortened by 3 bases and J by 3 bases, with 3 bases between the two germline ends. The DNA for the CDR3 is TGTGCCAGCAGTTTCAGCTACGAGCAGTACTTC. Translated: CASSFSYEQYF.

The V call is TRBV5-4, the J call TRBJ2-3; no clear D gene. Germline V CDR1 and CDR2: SGHNT, YYREEE (reference sequence). Trimming removed 4 bases from V and 8 bases from J, with 17 bases in between. The CDR3 runs to 14 residues. The CDR3 DNA reads as TGTGCCAGCAGCCAGGCGGAACAGAAAACTACGCAGTATTTT. Protein product: CASSQAEQKTTQYF.

With regard to this clone: Germline and junction disagree at one end, which may indicate a read error. J is TRBJ1-1 and V is TRBV6-6; D is ambiguous. The V gene's germline CDR1 is MNHNY and CDR2 SVGAGI (reference sequence). The CDR3 consists of 14 residues. The CDR3 is CASSYRRRGTEALF. CDR3 bases: TGTGCCAGCAGTTACAGACGGCGAGGAACTGAAGCTTTATTT.

V usage is TRBV7-6 and J usage is TRBJ2-1; 8 bases agree with TRBD1. Germline-derived CDR1 and CDR2 are SGHVS and FNYEAQ. The CDR3 consists of 16 residues. J lost 4 bases, V lost 1 base, and 6 bases had no gene match. This CDR3 is CASSLDADRVYNEQFF. Written as DNA, the CDR3 is TGTGCCAGCAGCTTAGACGCGGACAGGGTATACAATGAGCAGTTCTTC.

This clone was seen more than once but under ten times. This may stem from a read error, because a much larger clone lies one nucleotide away. The chain links TRBV2 to TRBJ1-4, with D possibly matching TRBD1 (6 bases). Germline V gives CDR1 SNHLY, CDR2 FYNNEI. Between the trimmed V and J ends, which lost 11 bases and 6 bases, there was a span of 16 bases. The CDR3 spans 13 residues. CDR3 residues: CAVRRDTDEKLFF. The CDR3 bases are TGTGCCGTACGACGGGACACCGATGAAAAACTGTTTTTT.

This clone has at least ten counts. The chain uses TRBV12-3 or TRBV12-4 and TRBJ2-7, with 11 bases aligning to TRBD2. This CDR3 spans 16 amino acids. V shed 5 bases and J 5 bases; nucleotides not matched to a gene: 11. DNA for the CDR3: TGTGCCAGCAGTCCTGGCTCACTAGCGGGAGTCCACGAGCAGTACTTC. This sequence encodes CASSPGSLAGVHEQYF.

The chain uses TRBV12-3 or TRBV12-4 and TRBJ2-2; D gene uncertain. This CDR3 has 17 amino acids. Trimming pared 10 bases from V and 3 bases from J, leaving 24 bases between. The CDR3 loop is CATTRLLGSFDTGELFF. CDR3 nucleotides: TGTGCCACCACACGCTTGCTGGGGTCCTTTGACACCGGGGAGCTGTTTTTT.

V usage is TRBV6-1 and J usage is TRBJ2-1; the D gene is possibly TRBD2 (8 bases). Trimming pared 4 bases from V and 3 bases from J, leaving 19 bases between. The CDR3 runs 17 residues. Per the germline V gene, CDR1 is MNHNS and CDR2 is SASEGT. For the CDR3, the DNA is TGTGCCAGCAGTGGAGGGGGCGGGAGGATCTTCTACAATGAGCAGTTCTTC. The encoded protein is CASSGGGGRIFYNEQFF.

This clone was seen ten or more times. The same CDR3 arises from other DNA sequences in this sample as well. The J gene is TRBJ1-1, the V gene TRBV9, with a weak D call TRBD1 (6 bases). This CDR3 region has 12 residues. V lost 4 bases and J 5 bases, leaving 9 bases between the germline ends. Per germline, CDR1 SGDLS and CDR2 YYNGEE. The CDR3 region is CASSSRGTEAFF. Written as DNA, the CDR3 is TGTGCCAGCAGCTCCAGGGGAACTGAAGCTTTCTTT.

This clone occurred many times. This chain joins TRBV30 and TRBJ1-2, with D possibly matching TRBD1 (5 bases). Germline V gene data show CDR1 as GTSNPN and CDR2 as SVGIG (reference sequence). The V end lost 0 bases, the J end lost 8 bases, and 13 bases lay between the germline ends. The CDR3 has 13 residues. CDR3 protein: CAWSVRGAGGYTF. The CDR3 coding sequence is TGTGCCTGGAGTGTCCGAGGGGCGGGGGGCTACACCTTC. Supplemented by reference TRBV30 and TRBJ1-2, the full variable domain reads SQTIHQWPATLVQPVGSPLSLECTVEGTSNPNLYWYRQAAGRGLQLLFYSVGIGQISSEVPQNLSASRPQDRQFILSSKKLLLSDSGFYLCAWSVRGAGGYTFGSGTRLTVV.